Presented here are 10 T cell receptor beta chains from one specimen sequenced in a study of blood T cells in healthy people across ages. A J-beta primer mix and a sample-barcoded 5' primer were used in a second PCR of about 6 to 12 cycles. TCRdb re-derived calls from the 5' RACE reads in MiXCR, one entry per CDR3 protein. This table has roughly 1,500,000 distinct CDR3 sequences, around two fifths appearing once. Sequencing input: blood. The receptor source for this set is a woman between 18 and 29 years old in good health.

The chain couples TRBV20-1 to TRBJ1-5; maybe TRBD1 (6 bases). V lost 3 bases, J lost 5 bases, and 14 bases lay in between. CDR1 is DFQATT and CDR2 is SNEGSKA in the germline V gene (reference sequence). This CDR3 region has 14 residues. CDR3 protein: CSAREQGSHQPQHF. The CDR3 coding sequence is TGCAGTGCTAGGGAACAGGGAAGTCATCAGCCCCAGCATTTT.

The chain uses TRBV4-1 and TRBJ1-5; 8 bases match TRBD1. Germline-derived CDR1 and CDR2 are MGHRA and YSYEKL. The CDR3 length is 13 residues. With 3 bases clipped from V and 6 bases from J, the junction kept 1 base outside the gene matches. The CDR3 nucleotides are TGCGCCAGCAGCCAGGACAGGGTTCAGCCCCAGCATTTT. It encodes CASSQDRVQPQHF.

In this sample, this clonotype turned up a few times. The rearrangement joins TRBV7-8 to TRBJ2-3; 9 bases agree with TRBD2. The germline gives CDR1 SGHVS, CDR2 FQNEAQ. This CDR3 is 15 amino acids long. J gave up 6 bases and V 0 bases, and 4 bases lay outside the gene matches. The CDR3 spells CASSLASGGPDTQYF. In DNA form, the CDR3 reads TGTGCCAGCAGCTTAGCCAGCGGGGGGCCCGATACGCAGTATTTT. Drawing the rest from reference TRBV7-8 and TRBJ2-3, the complete variable domain is GAGVSQSPRYKVAKRGQDVALRCDPISGHVSLFWYQQALGQGPEFLTYFQNEAQLDKSGLPSDRFFAERPEGSVSTLKIQRTQQEDSAVYLCASSLASGGPDTQYFGPGTRLTVL.

This clonotype was found a few times. This rearrangement joins TRBV12-3 or TRBV12-4 to TRBJ1-2; a weak D match, TRBD1 (6 bases). The CDR3 totals 12 residues. Trimming pared 6 bases from V and 7 bases from J, leaving 12 bases between. This CDR3 reads CASRPGEGGYTF. The CDR3 DNA reads TGTGCCAGCAGGCCAGGGGAGGGTGGCTACACCTTC.

The J gene is TRBJ2-1, the V gene TRBV20-1, with 12 bases that match TRBD2. J gave up 4 bases and V 4 bases, and 5 bases lay outside the gene matches. This CDR3 has 15 residues. Germline V gene lookup returns CDR1 DFQATT and CDR2 SNEGSKA (reference sequence). This CDR3 reads CSAITTSGGYNEQFF. In DNA, the CDR3 is TGCAGTGCTATTACAACTAGCGGGGGGTACAATGAGCAGTTCTTC.

The chain links TRBV20-1 to TRBJ2-7, with D hard to call. Trimming removed 1 base from V and 0 bases from J, with 13 bases in between. CDR3 length: 15 residues. The germline V gene encodes CDR1 DFQATT and CDR2 SNEGSKA (reference sequence). The CDR3, as DNA: TGCAGTGCTAGAGCCCGCGGCCATCTCTCCTACGAGCAGTACTTC. It yields the protein CSARARGHLSYEQYF.

This chain joins TRBV20-1 and TRBJ1-2; D gene uncertain. V was cut by 2 bases and J by 6 bases, with 16 bases left in between. The V gene's germline CDR1 is DFQATT and CDR2 SNEGSKA (reference sequence). The CDR3 consists of 14 residues. CDR3 DNA sequence: TGCAGTGCTAGACTGAGGCAGTTGGACCATGGCTACACCTTC. Translation: CSARLRQLDHGYTF.

This clonotype came up a few times. The rearrangement links TRBV3-1 to TRBJ2-7; TRBD2 matches 7 bases. The CDR3 is 16 amino acids. CDR1 is LGHDT and CDR2 is YNNKEL in the germline V gene (reference sequence). Losses at the gene ends were 1 base for V and 0 bases for J; bases not matched to a gene: 6. The CDR3 loop is CASSQGLADVSYEQYF. DNA for the CDR3: TGTGCCAGCAGCCAAGGCCTAGCGGACGTCTCCTACGAGCAGTACTTC.

The rearrangement uses TRBV20-1 and TRBJ2-3, with TRBD2 identical over 13 bases. Germline CDR1 is DFQATT and CDR2 is SNEGSKA (reference sequence). V shed 6 bases and J 8 bases; nucleotides not matched to a gene: 8. The CDR3 spans 14 residues. The CDR3 DNA sequence: TGCAGTGCCCCGGGACTAGCGGGAATATCTACGCAGTATTTT. It encodes CSAPGLAGISTQYF.

The chain combines TRBV27 with TRBJ1-5; a possible D gene is TRBD1 (6 bases). V was pared by 10 bases and J by 5 bases, with 18 bases between. CDR3 size: 14 residues. Per germline, CDR1 MNHEY and CDR2 SMNVEV (reference sequence). The CDR3 protein is CATRGRTTHQPQHF. The CDR3, as DNA: TGTGCCACACGGGGGCGGACCACCCATCAGCCCCAGCATTTT.